The clone carrying this T cell receptor (beta chain) was recorded only once. The sample is drawn from a study of shared T cell receptors in the human thymus. Assay: immunoSEQ multiplex PCR; the TCRdb copy retains only in-frame clones and omits some. The table records 550,000 to 800,000 clones, approximately 83% of them present only once. With 2 bases removed from V and 3 bases from J, the gap between germline ends came to 14 bases. Looked up from germline, CDR1 is MDHEN and CDR2 is SYDVKM. This CDR3 spans 15 amino acids. The same sample was also used in a study of human thymus T cells. According to that study: Donors were healthy Finnish infants having corrective surgery for congenital heart defects. The study used thymus tissue resected during corrective heart surgery. In thymic and blood repertoires alike, V and J usage looked biased. Unrelated people showed highly overlapping thymic repertoires, related research reported.

Sequences were obtained from thymocytes. This TCR was sampled from a girl under three years old with a congenital heart defect. The chain links TRBV28 to TRBJ2-7; maybe TRBD2 (7 bases). The CDR3 DNA reads as TGTGCCAGCAGTTTAGGGGGGGGCGCGGGCTACGAGCAGTACTTC. Residues: CASSLGGGAGYEQYF.